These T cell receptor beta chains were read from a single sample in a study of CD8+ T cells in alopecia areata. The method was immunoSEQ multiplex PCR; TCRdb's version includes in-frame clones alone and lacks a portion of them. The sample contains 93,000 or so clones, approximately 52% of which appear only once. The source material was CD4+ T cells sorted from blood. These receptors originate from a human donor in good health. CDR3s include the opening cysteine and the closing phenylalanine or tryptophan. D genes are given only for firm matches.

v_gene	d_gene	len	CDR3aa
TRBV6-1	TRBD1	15	CASSAWDSLRDTQYF
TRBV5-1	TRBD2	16	CASSPGLAGRADTQYF
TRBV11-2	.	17	CASSPRGQTTTNEKLFF
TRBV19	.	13	CATRGGVGSPLHF
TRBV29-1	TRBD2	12	CSWEGTTKTQYF
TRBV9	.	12	CASSGTDNGYTF
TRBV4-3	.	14	CASSQDQRSYEQYF
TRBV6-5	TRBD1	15	CASRKDRGISYEQYF
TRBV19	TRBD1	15	CAAKTVGQAHEKLFF
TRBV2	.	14	CASSEAPDLMEQYF
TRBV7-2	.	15	CASSFPTTSTDTQYF
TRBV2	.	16	CASTPEGGFGTDTQYF
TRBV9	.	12	CASSVGDYGYTF
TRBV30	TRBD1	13	CACYRGAGNTIYF
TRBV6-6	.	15	CASTPRASDHNEQFF
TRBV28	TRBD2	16	CASSSPAGRLQETQYF
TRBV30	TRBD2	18	CAWSAGLAGGPGQETQYF
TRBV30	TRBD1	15	CAWKFRDRNTGELFF
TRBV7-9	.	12	CASSTSLEKLFF
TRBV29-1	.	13	CSVEGSAGVGYTF
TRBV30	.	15	CAWSNSESGANVLTF
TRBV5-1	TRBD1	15	CASSPGTGQGYGYTF
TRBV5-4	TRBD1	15	CASSLEPQGSYEQYF
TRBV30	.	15	CAWSGDKTSGNTIYF
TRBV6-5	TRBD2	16	CASSYSTAGGPDTQYF
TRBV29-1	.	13	CSVRGGSTDTQYF
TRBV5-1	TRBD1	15	CASSFRTGGFDEQFF
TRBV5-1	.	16	CASSRMTGSGANVLTF
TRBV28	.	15	CATVDGGSHSYEQYF
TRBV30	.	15	CAWSRRDATNEKLFF
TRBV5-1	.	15	CASRDPARGHYEQYF
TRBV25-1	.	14	CASSEYAGQETQYF
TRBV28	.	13	CASSGNVQETQYF